This T cell receptor (beta chain) is drawn from a study of shared clonotypes between healthy human individuals. Study as a whole: The plates for each donor numbered three CD4 naive, three CD4 memory, two CD8 naive and one CD8 memory.

V lost 2 bases, J lost 4 bases, and 9 bases lay in between. This CDR3 spans 14 amino acids. From germline, CDR1 is MNHEY and CDR2 SVGAGI. TCRdb keeps only in-frame clones here, not all; method: immunoSEQ multiplex PCR. The sample has some 380,000 clones, roughly 96% seen once. General observations from the study: Clonotypes not shared had lower generation probabilities than those common to all four donors. Clonotype sharing across a few donors was observed for about 5.5% of naive CD4 clonotypes.

Worth noting for this clone: Its matching antigen is unknown. Other DNA sequences from this sample encode an identical CDR3 as well.

The receptor was isolated from a man in his thirties or forties in good health. The rearrangement links TRBV6-5 to TRBJ1-3; D possibly corresponds to TRBD1 (6 bases). Sequenced: memory CD8+ T cells sorted from blood. Subset in this sample: CD45RO+ cells pooled with CCR7-negative TemRA cells. Here the CDR3 DNA reads TGTGCCAGCAGTTACGGGGGCGCCGGAAACACCATATATTTT. Protein sequence: CASSYGGAGNTIYF.